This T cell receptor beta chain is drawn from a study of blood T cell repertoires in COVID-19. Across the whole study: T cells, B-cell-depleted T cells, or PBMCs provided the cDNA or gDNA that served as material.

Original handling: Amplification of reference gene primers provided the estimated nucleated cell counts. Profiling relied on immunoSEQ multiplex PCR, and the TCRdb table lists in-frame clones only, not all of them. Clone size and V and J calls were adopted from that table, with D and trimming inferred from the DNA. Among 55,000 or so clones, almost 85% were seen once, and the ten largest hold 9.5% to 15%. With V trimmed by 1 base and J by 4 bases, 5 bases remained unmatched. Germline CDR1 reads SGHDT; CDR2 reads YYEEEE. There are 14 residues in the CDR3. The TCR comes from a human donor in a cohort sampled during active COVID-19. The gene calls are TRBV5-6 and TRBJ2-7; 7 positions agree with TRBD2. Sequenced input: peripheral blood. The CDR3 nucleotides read TGTGCCAGCAGCTTGCGACTAGCAGATTACGAGCAGTACTTC. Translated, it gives CASSLRLADYEQYF.